Listed below are T cell receptor beta chains from one sample, sequenced in a study of shared clonotypes between healthy human individuals. This table comes from immunoSEQ multiplex PCR, and its TCRdb copy is limited to in-frame clones, with some not included. Of roughly 2.1 million clones listed, 85% to 95% are singletons. The sample consisted of naive CD8+ T cells from PBMCs. The source is a man between 18 and 35 years old in good health. Some clones in this sample may be carry-over from other donors' samples. CDR3s include the opening cysteine and the closing phenylalanine or tryptophan. Fields, in order: V gene, clone size, CDR3 protein. Rows may omit the clone size; those that give it use once, few, many or a size class.

TRBV5-1 - CASRGSSSPARYEQYF
TRBV28 - CASSLLYRGAQETQYF
TRBV19 - CASGPSTGEYGYTF
TRBV4-1 few CASSQGSGANTEAFF
TRBV28 - CASRSGDPYEQYF
TRBV2 - CASQDGDGYEQYF
TRBV28 - CASRDVVAGVGGPNTGELFF
TRBV11-1 - CASSLVAVYEQYF
TRBV5-6 - CASSLKRTLGYEQYF
TRBV9 - CASSGGTGASF
TRBV9 - CASSVGGGVNEQFF
TRBV6-5 - CASSYLWKAGQETQYF
TRBV6-5 - CASRLAGGNEQFF
TRBV6-1 - CASSAPDRGNTEAFF
TRBV7-9 - CASSPSGRGNEQFF
TRBV19 - CASSLRLGLFNEQYF
TRBV6-1 - CASLGRPSSYEQYF
TRBV30 - CAWSVFANTEAFF
TRBV4-2 - CASSQPTGGNGNEQFF
TRBV19 - CASSMVPAPNTEAFF
TRBV5-6 - CASSLGANAQYF
TRBV7-3 - CASSLIAGAISSTDTQYF
TRBV9 - CASSVAGTTSYEQYF
TRBV28 - CASRSLGTEQYF
TRBV27 - CASTPGGNEVYEQYF
TRBV11-2 - CASSSWTAPRENTIYF
TRBV5-6 - CASSTGADTQYF
TRBV5-1 - CASSLDQPGQQETQYF
TRBV7-8 - CASSLASTVWGGFYEQYF
TRBV2 - CASSDNLLAGGTYEQYF
TRBV4-1 - CASSQVTGIGANYGYTF
TRBV21-1 - CASSKIPASGRCYLSDTQYF
TRBV28 - CASSLGLAGGDEQYF
TRBV6-5 - CASSYRTSGTRDEQFF
TRBV6-5 - CASSQGRNTEAFF